The 16 T cell receptor beta chains in this list originate from one sample, sequenced in a study of blood T cell repertoires in COVID-19 (dated by TCRdb to 2018 to 2020). Library preparation employed the immunoSEQ multiplex PCR assay. Sourced from immuneACCESS, this table was stored by TCRdb with only in-frame sequences that have V and J called. A share of the clones is absent; for the studies checked, an unresolved V gene accounts for under half, and the remainder has no known explanation. The sample table contains 200,000 to 250,000 clones; only one count was recorded for about 90% of them. The ten top clones hold roughly 3.1% of the sample. The sample taken for sequencing was peripheral blood. The receptors stem from a man aged 18 to 30 with active or convalescent COVID-19.

The chain links TRBV2 to TRBJ1-1; 10 nucleotides match TRBD1. Germline loops: CDR1 SNHLY, CDR2 FYNNEI. The V segment lost 8 bases and the J segment 4 bases; nucleotides outside the gene matches: 4. This CDR3 has 13 amino acids. The CDR3 DNA is TGTGCCAGCGTACGACAGGGGGCCACTGAAGCTTTCTTT. It codes for CASVRQGATEAFF.

The sample holds one count of this clone. V and J are TRBV18 and TRBJ1-6; 9 bases line up with TRBD1. Germline lookup yields CDR1 KGHSH and CDR2 LQKENI. Trimming took 6 bases from V and 7 from J; bases not matched to a gene: 7. The CDR3 has 15 residues. The CDR3 reads CASSPAGTGNSPLHF. In nucleotides, the CDR3 is TGTGCCAGCTCGCCAGCCGGGACAGGGAATTCACCCCTCCACTTT. The whole variable domain, filled in from reference TRBV18 and TRBJ1-6, reads NAGVMQNPRHLVRRRGQEARLRCSPMKGHSHVYWYRQLPEEGLKFMVYLQKENIIDESGMPKERFSAEFPKEGPSILRIQQVVRGDSAAYFCASSPAGTGNSPLHFGNGTRLTVT.

This clone has a handful of counts. The chain employs TRBV4-1 and TRBJ1-2, with 10 bases that match TRBD1. The length of the CDR3 is 16 residues. V shed 3 bases, J shed 8 bases, and the junction held 12 bases outside the gene matches. Germline loops: CDR1 MGHRA, CDR2 YSYEKL. CDR3 residues: CASSQPTGTGARGYTF. The CDR3 DNA is TGCGCCAGCAGCCAGCCAACAGGGACAGGGGCTAGGGGCTACACCTTC.

This clone came up once. The gene calls are TRBV6-4 and TRBJ2-1; D is unresolved. Trimming took off 5 bases at V and 9 bases at J, with 14 bases between the two ends. Germline V gene data show CDR1 as MRHNA and CDR2 as SNTAGT. There are 13 residues in the CDR3. The CDR3 DNA follows: TGTGCCAGCAGTACCACATTGGGCGCTGAGCAGTTCTTC. This translates into CASSTTLGAEQFF.

The chain combines TRBV23-1 with TRBJ1-5; tentatively, D is TRBD1 (5 bases). TRBV23-1 is identified as an open reading frame with a role that is uncertain. The V end lost 8 bases, the J end lost 6 bases, and 17 bases lay between the germline ends. This CDR3 contains 14 residues. The DNA for the CDR3 is TGCGCCAGCCGAACAACAGGAAAGGGTCAGCCCCAGCATTTT. Translation gives CASRTTGKGQPQHF.

This chain joins TRBV12-5 and TRBJ1-1; 11 positions match TRBD1. The CDR3 is made up of 14 amino acids. The ends lost 5 bases at V and 7 bases at J; junction bases unmatched: 6. CDR1 and CDR2 from the germline V gene are LGHNT and FRNRAP. The CDR3 reads CASGPGQGVDEAFF. In nucleotides, the CDR3 is TGTGCTAGTGGTCCGGGACAGGGGGTCGATGAAGCTTTCTTT.

The chain has TRBV6-2 or TRBV6-3 and TRBJ2-7, with D uncertain. The V end lost 6 bases, the J end lost 0 bases, and 12 bases lay between the germline ends. The V gene's germline CDR1 is MNHEY and CDR2 SVGEGT. The CDR3 is made up of 14 amino acids. The CDR3 region is CASSFTLPSYEQYF. CDR3 coding DNA: TGTGCCAGCAGCTTTACTCTCCCCTCCTACGAGCAGTACTTC.

The chain combines TRBV28 with TRBJ1-5; 8 nucleotides line up with TRBD1. The CDR3 spans 17 residues. Germline assignment: CDR1 MDHEN and CDR2 SYDVKM. V shed 1 base, J shed 2 bases, and the junction held 7 bases outside the gene matches. CDR3 DNA sequence: TGTGCCAGCAGTTTATTTGTAGGACAGGGAGGCAATCAGCCCCAGCATTTT. Encoded protein: CASSLFVGQGGNQPQHF.

DNA for the CDR3: TGTGCCAGCAGCCAAGCTATACTGGGACAGGGGGCGCGACGTAAGGACGAGCAGTACTTC. Amino acids: CASSQAILGQGARRKDEQYF. The V call is TRBV14, the J call TRBJ2-7; 12 bases fit TRBD1. The CDR3 contains 20 residues. With 1 base clipped from V and 5 bases from J, the junction kept 18 bases outside the gene matches. Looked up from germline, CDR1 is SGHDN and CDR2 is FVKESK.

This clone was seen only a few times. This chain links TRBV9 with TRBJ2-5, with no clear D. V shed 4 bases and J shed 1 base, with 8 bases lying between them. There are 13 residues in the CDR3. From germline, CDR1 is SGDLS and CDR2 YYNGEE. The CDR3 nucleotides are TGTGCCAGCAGCAGCGTGGGCCAAGAGACCCAGTACTTC. Its translation: CASSSVGQETQYF.

J is TRBJ2-1 and V is TRBV7-2, with 9 bases aligning to TRBD1. CDR3 size: 13 residues. V trimming: 5 bases; J trimming: 10 bases; junction bases outside the gene matches: 6. CDR1 SGHTA and CDR2 FQGNSA come from the germline V gene. As DNA, the CDR3 is TGTGCCAGCAGCGCTCAGACAGGGGGGGAGCAGTTCTTC. Translating gives CASSAQTGGEQFF.

V is TRBV24-1 and J is TRBJ2-1; D is perhaps TRBD1 (5 bases). CDR3 size: 19 residues. Germline values: CDR1 KGHDR, CDR2 SFDVKD. Trimming removed 4 bases at V and 0 bases at J, with 21 bases between. The DNA for the CDR3 is TGTGCCACCAGTGACCCCAACCCACAGGCCCTAAACTCCTACAATGAGCAGTTCTTC. As protein: CATSDPNPQALNSYNEQFF.

J is TRBJ2-7 and V is TRBV5-1; 8 bases are shared with TRBD1. This CDR3 is 17 amino acids long. The J segment lost 5 bases and the V segment lost 4 bases, leaving 17 bases of the junction unmatched. Germline CDR1 is SGHRS and CDR2 is YFSETQ. The CDR3 region has the DNA TGCGCCAGCAGCGCCGGAGCAACAGGGGGTCAGCCCAACGAGCAGTACTTC. Amino acids: CASSAGATGGQPNEQYF.

The chain links TRBV11-2 to TRBJ1-1, with unresolved D. The CDR3 runs to 13 residues. Trimming shortened V by 3 bases and J by 5 bases, and 10 bases separated the two germline ends. Germline CDR1 and CDR2: SGHAT and FQNNGV. CDR3 loop: CASSLRGGTEAFF. The CDR3 nucleotides read TGTGCCAGCAGCTTGCGGGGTGGAACTGAAGCTTTCTTT.

The chain uses TRBV10-3 and TRBJ1-3; TRBD1 matches at 7 bases. The germline CDR1 and CDR2 sequences are ENHRY and SYGVKD. V gave up 8 bases and J gave up 4 bases; unmatched junction bases: 2. The CDR3 sequence is 12 residues long. CDR3 DNA sequence: TGTGCCATCGGGGGACAGGGAAACACCATATATTTT. Translating it yields CAIGGQGNTIYF.

The J gene is TRBJ1-4, the V gene TRBV28; 8 positions match TRBD1. V shed 3 bases, J shed 5 bases, and the junction held 5 bases outside the gene matches. Germline assignment: CDR1 MDHEN and CDR2 SYDVKM. The CDR3 is 15 residues long. The CDR3 reads CASSLVDRDNEKLFF. In DNA, the CDR3 is TGTGCCAGCAGTTTGGTGGACAGGGACAATGAAAAACTGTTTTTT.